The clone carrying this T cell receptor (beta chain) was counted a single time. FACS enriched CD8+ TEMRA cells, while bulk CD8+ and CD4+ were negatively isolated. The data were taken from a study of CD8 T cells in Susac syndrome. An amount of RNA that ranged from roughly 0.5 to 1 ug was reverse transcribed with random hexamers. Amplification of TCR beta CDR3 was carried out by immunoSEQ multiplex PCR, which covered 54 Vbeta and 13 Jbeta segments. TCRdb reprocessed the immunoSEQ multiplex PCR reads via MiXCR and lists one record per CDR3 protein. The table includes 150,000 or so distinct CDR3 sequences, around 94% detected once. What was sequenced was CD4+ T cells from PBMCs. This sequence originates from a human donor in good health.

The CDR3, as DNA: TGTGCCAGCAGTGAAGCGCTTCCAGCGGGGGGGCTAGCTGGGACAGATACGCAGTATTTT. Protein sequence: CASSEALPAGGLAGTDTQYF. The chain is built from TRBV2 and TRBJ2-3, with 10 bases matching TRBD2. The length of the CDR3 is 20 residues. Germline V gene data show CDR1 as SNHLY and CDR2 as FYNNEI. Trimming took 0 bases from V and 3 from J; bases not matched to a gene: 15. Full variable domain (outside the CDR3, taken from reference TRBV2 and TRBJ2-3): EPEVTQTPSHQVTQMGQEVILRCVPISNHLYFYWYRQILGQKVEFLVSFYNNEISEKSEIFDDQFSVERPDGSNFTLKIRSTKLEDSAMYFCASSEALPAGGLAGTDTQYFGPGTRLTVL.